Listed below are T cell receptor beta chains from one sample, sequenced in a study of T-cell memory formation after mild COVID-19. TCRdb re-called the 5' RACE reads with MiXCR, one entry per CDR3 protein. The table includes about half a million distinct CDR3 sequences, about 18% detected once. The material sequenced was PBMCs or a T cell subset sorted from them (not recorded which). Receptors originate from an adult woman who had mild COVID-19 (a few samples of this study predate the infection). Cell type and time point are not known. The CDR3 runs from the conserved cysteine through the conserved F or W. The D gene is left open where the match is weak. Clone size is given for some rows only: seen once, a few or many times, or a class if the clone is expanded.

j_call | d_call | v_call | clone_size | cdr3_nt | cdr3_aa
TRBJ2-3 | - | TRBV15 | - | TGTGCCACCAGCAGCGAGTTGGGAGGGGGAGGCCCAGATACGCAGTATTTT | CATSSELGGGGPDTQYF
TRBJ1-2 | - | TRBV4-3 | - | TGCGCCAGCAGCCAAGTACAGGGAAATACCTATGGCTACACCTTC | CASSQVQGNTYGYTF
TRBJ2-4 | TRBD1 | TRBV5-1 | few | TGCGCCAGCAGCTTTAGGGGATTAGACAGGGCCGGCCAGTACTTC | CASSFRGLDRAGQYF
TRBJ2-3 | - | TRBV15 | few | TGTGCCACCAGCAGAGACTACGGAAGGCGCACAGATACGCAGTATTTT | CATSRDYGRRTDTQYF
TRBJ1-2 | - | TRBV19 | - | TGTGCCAGTACTCCCCCGACTCGCTATGGCTACACCTTC | CASTPPTRYGYTF
TRBJ1-1 | - | TRBV6-5 | - | TGTGCCAGCAGTTACTTGGGCGTGGGGGGTCACACTGAAGCTTTCTTT | CASSYLGVGGHTEAFF
TRBJ2-3 | TRBD2 | TRBV5-1 | - | TGCGCCAGCAGCCCCTCAGGACTAGGGCCAGATACGCAGTATTTT | CASSPSGLGPDTQYF
TRBJ2-2 | - | TRBV4-2 | many | TGTGCCAGCAGCCAAGATATGACAGCCGGGAGCGGGGAGCTGTTTTTT | CASSQDMTAGSGELFF
TRBJ1-2 | TRBD1 | TRBV27 | few | TGTGCCAGCAGTTTTGCCGGAGACAGGGGGGTGTATGGCTACACCTTC | CASSFAGDRGVYGYTF
TRBJ2-2 | - | TRBV6-5 | few | TGTGCCAGCAGCCATTGGGGGGCCACCGGGGAGCTGTTTTTT | CASSHWGATGELFF
TRBJ2-5 | - | TRBV12-3/TRBV12-4 | - | TGTGCCAGCAGTTTAGTCCCAGGGGAAGAGACCCAGTACTTC | CASSLVPGEETQYF
TRBJ1-1 | - | TRBV5-1 | - | TGCGCCAGCAGCTTGATGGCCGGGGCCGGAAACACTGAAGCTTTCTTT | CASSLMAGAGNTEAFF
TRBJ2-2 | - | TRBV5-1 | - | TGCGCCAGCAGCTTGGTCCAGGGCAAAGAAGTCGGGGAGCTGTTTTTT | CASSLVQGKEVGELFF
TRBJ1-4 | - | TRBV6-5 | - | TGTGCCAGCAGTTACTCTCAAAGTTGGGGACTGTTTTTT | CASSYSQSWGLFF
TRBJ2-1 | TRBD1 | TRBV5-5 | - | TGTGCCAGCAGCTTGTTGGGTTTGACAGGGTTCACCTACAATGAGCAGTTCTTC | CASSLLGLTGFTYNEQFF
TRBJ1-2 | TRBD1 | TRBV10-3 | - | TGTGCCACATCAATTGGGGACAGTGACTATGGCTACACCTTC | CATSIGDSDYGYTF
TRBJ2-1 | - | TRBV4-1 | - | TGCGCCAGCAGCCGAGACCCGAGCGAGAGCTCCTACAATGAGCAGTTCTTC | CASSRDPSESSYNEQFF
TRBJ2-1 | TRBD2 | TRBV12-3/TRBV12-4 | - | TGTGCCAGCAGCCCTGGGACTAGCGGGGGGGCACGAAATGAGCAGTTCTTC | CASSPGTSGGARNEQFF
TRBJ2-3 | TRBD2 | TRBV7-6 | many | TGTGCCAGCAGCTCAACGACTAGCGGGGATGATACGCAGTATTTT | CASSSTTSGDDTQYF
TRBJ2-2 | TRBD2 | TRBV29-1 | - | TGCAGCGCCTGGGGCGGGAGTACCGGGGAGCTGTTTTTT | CSAWGGSTGELFF
TRBJ2-5 | - | TRBV19 | - | TGTGCCAGTAGTGTCAGGGGCGAAGAGACCCAGTACTTC | CASSVRGEETQYF
TRBJ1-6 | - | TRBV7-2 | - | TGTGCCAGCAGCTTATATATTCAACAGGACGATTATAATTCACCCCTCCACTTT | CASSLYIQQDDYNSPLHF
TRBJ2-1 | - | TRBV19 | - | TGTGCCAGCTCGGGAGTTGTGGGCAATGAGCAGTTCTTC | CASSGVVGNEQFF
TRBJ2-2 | TRBD2 | TRBV20-1 | many | TGCAGTGCCTCCCCGGCGGGTGCGCGGGGGGTTGGGGAGCTGTTTTTT | CSASPAGARGVGELFF
TRBJ1-3 | TRBD1 | TRBV7-9 | - | TGTGCCAGCAGCTCACAGGGGGCAGGAAACACCATATATTTT | CASSSQGAGNTIYF
TRBJ2-1 | TRBD1 | TRBV5-6 | - | TGTGCCAGCAGCCGATCGGGACAGGGGAATTACAATGAGCAGTTCTTC | CASSRSGQGNYNEQFF
TRBJ1-4 | - | TRBV6-5 | - | TGTGCCAGCAGCCCGGACGGTTATAATGAAAAACTGTTTTTT | CASSPDGYNEKLFF
TRBJ2-7 | - | TRBV9 | - | TGTGCCAGCAGCTCACGTTTCGGCTACGAGCAGTACTTC | CASSSRFGYEQYF
TRBJ2-7 | - | TRBV12-3/TRBV12-4 | many | TGTGCCAGCAGTTACAGCAACTCCTACGAGCAGTACTTC | CASSYSNSYEQYF
TRBJ2-3 | TRBD1 | TRBV3-1 | few | TGTGCCAGCAGACAGGGGGGAGATACGCAGTATTTT | CASRQGGDTQYF
TRBJ2-5 | TRBD2 | TRBV5-6 | few | TGTGCCAGCAGCTTGACTCGGGGGGGAAAAGAGACCCAGTACTTC | CASSLTRGGKETQYF
TRBJ1-1 | - | TRBV24-1 | - | TGTGCCACCAGTTGGGGGACGAACACTGAAGCTTTCTTT | CATSWGTNTEAFF
TRBJ2-1 | TRBD2 | TRBV6-4 | many | TGTGCCAGCAGTGTATTAGCGGGGGGGCCAAATGAGCAGTTCTTC | CASSVLAGGPNEQFF
TRBJ1-4 | TRBD1 | TRBV3-1 | - | TGTGCCAGCAGCCGCGGAACAGGGGGCGCGTATGAAAAACTGTTTTTT | CASSRGTGGAYEKLFF
TRBJ1-4 | - | TRBV6-5 | - | TGTGCCAGCAGTTACTCAAGAGTGCGCCTTAATGAAAAACTGTTTTTT | CASSYSRVRLNEKLFF
TRBJ1-2 | - | TRBV6-2/TRBV6-3 | - | TGTGCCAGCACTCACACCCCCTATGGCTACACCTTC | CASTHTPYGYTF
TRBJ2-5 | - | TRBV7-2 | - | TGTGCCAGCAGCCCAGTATGGACCGGGGAGACCCAGTACTTC | CASSPVWTGETQYF
TRBJ1-5 | TRBD1 | TRBV3-1 | few | TGTGCCAGCAGCCCCCGGACAGGGAGGTATAGCAATCAGCCCCAGCATTTT | CASSPRTGRYSNQPQHF
TRBJ2-3 | TRBD1 | TRBV6-6 | few | TGTGCCAGCAGTACGGGACAGGGGTGGGGCACAGATACGCAGTATTTT | CASSTGQGWGTDTQYF
TRBJ2-1 | - | TRBV9 | - | TGTGCCAGCAGCTCCTCCGTTACTGAGCAGTTCTTC | CASSSSVTEQFF
TRBJ2-7 | TRBD2 | TRBV7-8 | - | TGTGCCAGCACCGTCGGACTAGCGTACGAGCAGTACTTC | CASTVGLAYEQYF
TRBJ2-2 | - | TRBV7-6 | - | TGTGCCAGCAGCTTAACGAGTTCGGGCCAGAACACCGGGGAGCTGTTTTTT | CASSLTSSGQNTGELFF
TRBJ2-1 | TRBD1 | TRBV20-1 | few | TGCAGTGACAGGGGGCTAAGCTCCTACAATGAGCAGTTCTTC | CSDRGLSSYNEQFF
TRBJ2-1 | - | TRBV15 | many | TGTGCCACCAGCGCCCGCCCGAGCTCCTACAATGAGCAGTTCTTC | CATSARPSSYNEQFF
TRBJ1-5 | TRBD1 | TRBV7-9 | few | TGTGCCAGCAGCTTCCTACAGGGGGCTAGGGATCAGCCCCAGCATTTT | CASSFLQGARDQPQHF
TRBJ2-5 | - | TRBV7-6 | many | TGTGCCAGCAGCTCCACAGGGATGGGAGAGACCCAGTACTTC | CASSSTGMGETQYF
TRBJ2-1 | - | TRBV4-1 | - | TGCGCCAGCAGCCAAGATTCTGTGGGTGAGCAGTTCTTC | CASSQDSVGEQFF
TRBJ1-2 | - | TRBV11-2 | few | TGTGCCAGCAGCAACACAGGAGCACTTAACTATGGCTACACCTTC | CASSNTGALNYGYTF
TRBJ2-7 | - | TRBV4-3 | - | TGCGCCAGCAGCCAAGATGGGAATCTCTACGAGCAGTACTTC | CASSQDGNLYEQYF
TRBJ2-2 | TRBD2 | TRBV7-2 | few | TGTGCCAGCAGCTTAAAAGGACTAGCGGGGGGTACCGGGGAGCTGTTTTTT | CASSLKGLAGGTGELFF